The 2 T cell receptor beta chains below all came from one sample that was sequenced in a study of T cells after yellow fever vaccination. TCRdb reprocessed the 5' RACE reads via MiXCR and lists one record per CDR3 protein. Seen here are about 510,000 distinct CDR3 sequences, just over 20% observed once, and the top ten hold about 16%. Sequencing was performed on PBMCs, taken more than 20 days after the first yellow fever vaccination. The receptors shown here come from a young man who received the YFV17D yellow fever vaccine.

The chain recombines TRBV12-3 or TRBV12-4 with TRBJ1-1; D is undetermined. V was trimmed by 8 bases and J by 0 bases, leaving 4 bases between them. This CDR3 comprises 11 residues. The CDR3 coding sequence is TGTGCCAGCCAGTTGAACACTGAAGCTTTCTTT. It is translated as CASQLNTEAFF.

This clonotype turned up a few times. The CDR3 DNA follows: TGCAGTGCCGGCCCCCCCCCAGGGACTAGCGGTACCTACGAGCAGTACTTC. This encodes CSAGPPPGTSGTYEQYF. V is TRBV20-1 and J is TRBJ2-7; 11 bases are shared with TRBD2. Germline V gene sequence: CDR1 DFQATT, CDR2 SNEGSKA (reference sequence). The CDR3 totals 17 residues. Trimming removed 6 bases from V and 2 bases from J; junction bases left unmatched: 15.